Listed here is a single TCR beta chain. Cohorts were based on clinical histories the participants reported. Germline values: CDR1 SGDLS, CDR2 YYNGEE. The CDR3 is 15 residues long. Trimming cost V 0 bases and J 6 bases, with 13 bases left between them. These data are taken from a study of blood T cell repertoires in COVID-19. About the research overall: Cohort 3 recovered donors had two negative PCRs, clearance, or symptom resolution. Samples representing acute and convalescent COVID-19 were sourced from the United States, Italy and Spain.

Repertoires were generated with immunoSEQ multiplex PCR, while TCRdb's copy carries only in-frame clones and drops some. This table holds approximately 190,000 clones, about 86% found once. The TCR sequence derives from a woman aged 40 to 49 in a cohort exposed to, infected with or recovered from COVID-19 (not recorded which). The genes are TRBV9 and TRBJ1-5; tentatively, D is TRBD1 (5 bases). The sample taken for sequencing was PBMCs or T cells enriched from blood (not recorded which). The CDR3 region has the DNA TGTGCCAGCAGCGTAGCTGGAGGGGAGGGTCAGCCCCAGCATTTT. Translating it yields CASSVAGGEGQPQHF.